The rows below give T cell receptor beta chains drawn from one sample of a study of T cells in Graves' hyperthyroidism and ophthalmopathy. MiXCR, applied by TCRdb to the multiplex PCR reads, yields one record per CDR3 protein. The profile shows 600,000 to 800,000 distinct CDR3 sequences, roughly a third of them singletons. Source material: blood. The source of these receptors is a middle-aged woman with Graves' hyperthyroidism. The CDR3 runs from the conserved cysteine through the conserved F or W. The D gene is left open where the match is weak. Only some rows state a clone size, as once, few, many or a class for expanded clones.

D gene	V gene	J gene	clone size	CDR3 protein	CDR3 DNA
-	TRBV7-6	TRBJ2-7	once	CASSLAAGAHEQYF	TGTGCCAGCAGCTTAGCGGCTGGGGCCCACGAGCAGTACTTC
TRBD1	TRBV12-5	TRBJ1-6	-	CASGLGDRANSPLHF	TGTGCTAGTGGTTTGGGGGACAGGGCAAATTCACCCCTCCACTTT
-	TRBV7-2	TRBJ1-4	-	CASSFSGGDGEKLFF	TGTGCCAGCAGCTTTTCTGGAGGGGACGGGGAAAAACTGTTTTTT
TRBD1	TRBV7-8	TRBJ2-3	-	CASSLGVTGSDTQYF	TGTGCCAGCAGCTTGGGTGTGACAGGGTCAGATACGCAGTATTTT
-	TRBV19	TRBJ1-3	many	CASTDRVSGNTIYF	TGTGCCAGTACCGACCGGGTGTCTGGAAACACCATATATTTT
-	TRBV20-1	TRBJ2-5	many	CSARDWSGGGQETQYF	TGCAGTGCTAGAGATTGGAGTGGAGGGGGACAAGAGACCCAGTACTTC
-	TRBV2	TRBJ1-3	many	CASSEGSLSGNTIYF	TGTGCCAGCAGTGAAGGGTCCCTCTCTGGAAACACCATATATTTT
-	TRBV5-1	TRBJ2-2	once	CASSRTLGAATGELFF	TGTGCCAGCAGCCGAACCCTCGGGGCGGCCACCGGGGAGCTGTTTTTT
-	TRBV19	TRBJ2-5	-	CASRLGSGETQYF	TGTGCCAGTAGATTGGGGTCGGGGGAGACCCAGTACTTC
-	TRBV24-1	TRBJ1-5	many	CATSDSRQSNQPQHF	TGTGCCACCAGTGATAGCCGACAGTCAAATCAGCCCCAGCATTTT
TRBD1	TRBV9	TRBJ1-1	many	CASSAVSQGTAFF	TGTGCCAGCAGCGCCGTCTCACAGGGGACGGCTTTCTTT
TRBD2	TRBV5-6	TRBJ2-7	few	CASSFVWTSQDEQYF	TGTGCCAGCAGCTTCGTCTGGACTAGTCAAGACGAGCAGTACTTC
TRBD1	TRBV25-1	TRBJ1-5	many	CASSGRGREQPQHF	TGTGCCAGCAGTGGCAGGGGGCGCGAACAGCCCCAGCATTTT
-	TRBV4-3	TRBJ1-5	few	CASSQVRGWEDNQPQHF	TGCGCCAGCAGCCAAGTACGCGGCTGGGAGGACAATCAGCCCCAGCATTTT
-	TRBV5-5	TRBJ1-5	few	CASSLSSYSNQPQHF	TGTGCCAGCAGCTTGAGCAGCTATAGCAATCAGCCCCAGCATTTT
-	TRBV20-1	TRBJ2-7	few	CSAPLRTLPPYEQYF	TGCAGTGCTCCCCTCCGGACCTTACCCCCCTACGAGCAGTACTTC
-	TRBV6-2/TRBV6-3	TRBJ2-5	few	CASSKGRLQETQYF	TGTGCCAGCAGTAAGGGACGTCTCCAAGAGACCCAGTACTTC
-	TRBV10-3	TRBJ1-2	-	CAISRDGGLSAGYTF	TGTGCCATCAGTCGGGATGGGGGGCTTAGTGCTGGCTACACCTTC
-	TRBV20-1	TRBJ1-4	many	CSAPGAVNEKLFF	TGCAGTGCGCCGGGGGCGGTCAATGAAAAACTGTTTTTT
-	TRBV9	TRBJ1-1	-	CASSVEGTGGRVRGTEAFF	TGTGCCAGCAGCGTAGAGGGGACGGGGGGGCGAGTAAGAGGCACTGAAGCTTTCTTT
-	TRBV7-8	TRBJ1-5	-	CASGALRGNQPQHF	TGTGCCAGCGGGGCACTTCGGGGCAATCAGCCCCAGCATTTT
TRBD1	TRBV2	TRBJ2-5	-	CASSEVRTGGWETQYF	TGTGCCAGCAGTGAGGTGCGAACAGGGGGCTGGGAGACCCAGTACTTC
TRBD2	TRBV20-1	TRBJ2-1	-	CSARELAGRYEQFF	TGCAGTGCTAGAGAGCTAGCGGGTCGATATGAGCAGTTCTTC
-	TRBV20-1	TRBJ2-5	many	CSAENQDYQETQYF	TGCAGTGCTGAGAACCAGGACTATCAAGAGACCCAGTACTTC
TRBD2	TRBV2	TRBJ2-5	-	CASTPLGTSDRGETQYF	TGTGCCAGCACCCCACTCGGGACTAGCGACAGGGGAGAGACCCAGTACTTC
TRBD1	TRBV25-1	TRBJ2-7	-	CASSEGQGIYEQYF	TGTGCCAGCAGTGAGGGACAGGGGATCTACGAGCAGTACTTC